The 14 T cell receptor beta chains given below trace back to one sample, sequenced in a study of blood T cells in healthy people across ages (dated by TCRdb to 2013 to 2016). Libraries came from 5' RACE. Instrument used: Illumina HiSeq 2500. A second PCR of roughly 6 to 12 cycles was performed with a sample-barcoded 5' primer and a J-beta primer mix. The raw public reads went through TCRdb reprocessing: fastp at Q25, MiXCR clone calling, in-frame beta chains kept. Rows with one shared CDR3 protein collapse into an entry with the most common genes and DNA. Within this sample are about 1,000,000 distinct CDR3 sequences, with roughly 45% of them counted one time only. Approximately 20% of the sample is in the top ten clones. Material for sequencing was blood. These receptors were collected from a woman aged 55-70 years in good health.

This clonotype has at least ten counts. The chain combines TRBV7-2 with TRBJ2-7; 7 bases align to TRBD1. The CDR3 contains 14 residues. Looked up from germline, CDR1 is SGHTA and CDR2 is FQGNSA. The V and J ends lost 7 bases and 4 bases, in that order; junction bases with no gene match: 10. This CDR3 is CASNISPQGYEQYF. The CDR3 region has the DNA TGTGCCAGCAACATTTCTCCACAGGGGTACGAGCAGTACTTC.

This chain connects TRBV5-5 to TRBJ2-1, with D hard to call. The V gene lost 2 bases and the J gene lost 7 bases, with 22 bases spanning the gap. The length of the CDR3 is 17 residues. Germline CDR1 reads SGHKS; CDR2 reads YYEKEE (reference sequence). CDR3 DNA: TGTGCCAGCAGCTTAAAACCTTCTAGGACCATTGAGAATGAGCAGTTCTTC. It encodes CASSLKPSRTIENEQFF.

Concerning this clonotype itself: One end of the junction does not line up with germline, which may come from a read error. This chain joins TRBV5-5 and TRBJ1-4, with 9 bases lining up with TRBD1. This CDR3 has 17 residues. Germline values: CDR1 SGHKS, CDR2 YYEKEE (reference sequence). CDR3 loop: CASSLEQGALRNVKLFF. For the CDR3, the DNA is TGTGCCAGCAGCTTGGAACAGGGGGCATTACGGAATGTAAAACTGTTTTTT.

V usage is TRBV5-1 and J usage is TRBJ2-7; D gene unclear. CDR3 length: 12 amino acids. Germline V gene sequence: CDR1 SGHRS, CDR2 YFSETQ. Deletions cut 5 bases from V and 2 bases from J, with 8 bases between. Here the CDR3 reads CASRDDPYEQYF. Written as DNA, the CDR3 is TGCGCCAGCAGGGACGACCCCTACGAGCAGTACTTC.

This clonotype has just a few counts. The chain couples TRBV13 to TRBJ2-7, with unresolved D. CDR3 length: 14 residues. The V and J ends lost 4 bases and 0 bases respectively, with 10 bases between them. The V gene's germline CDR1 is PRHDT and CDR2 FYEKMQ (reference sequence). The CDR3 spells CASSSEGSSYEQYF. In nucleotides, the CDR3 is TGTGCCAGCAGCTCCGAAGGGTCCTCCTACGAGCAGTACTTC.

The V gene is TRBV7-9, the J gene TRBJ2-3, with unresolved D. V was cut by 5 bases and J by 7 bases, with 10 bases left in between. CDR3 length equals 12 residues. Per germline, CDR1 SEHNR and CDR2 FQNEAQ (reference sequence). CDR3 DNA sequence: TGTGCCAGCAGCCCCCCTGGGAATACGCAGTATTTT. Translating gives CASSPPGNTQYF.

The rearrangement links TRBV28 to TRBJ2-3, with 10 bases fitting TRBD1. CDR3 length: 18 residues. Germline loops: CDR1 MDHEN, CDR2 SYDVKM. V lost 5 bases to trimming and J lost 5 bases; unmatched junction nucleotides: 16. Here the CDR3 DNA reads TGTGCCAGCAGTCCATACCTTGGGACAGGGGCGAGGGGAGATACGCAGTATTTT. It translates to CASSPYLGTGARGDTQYF.

The chain joins TRBV12-3 or TRBV12-4 to TRBJ2-1; 8 bases match TRBD2. Trimming cost V 4 bases and J 6 bases; bases outside gene matches: 8. The CDR3 covers 15 residues. The CDR3 DNA sequence: TGTGCCAGCAGTTGGGTAGCGGGACTCAGCAATGAGCAGTTCTTC. Translation: CASSWVAGLSNEQFF.

With respect to this clonotype: In this CDR3 the conserved last residue, phenylalanine or tryptophan, is missing, so a read error is likely. The V gene is TRBV4-1, the J gene TRBJ2-1; D is undetermined. Per the germline V gene, CDR1 is MGHRA and CDR2 is YSYEKL. V shed 0 bases and J shed 4 bases, with 10 bases lying between them. The CDR3 extends over 15 amino acids. The CDR3 sequence is CASSQERDTYNEQFL. The DNA of the CDR3 is TGCGCCAGCAGCCAAGAGCGAGATACTTACAATGAGCAGTTCTTA.

This chain links TRBV20-1 with TRBJ2-5, with 9 bases that match TRBD2. Germline-derived CDR1 and CDR2 are DFQATT and SNEGSKA (reference sequence). This CDR3 is built from 17 residues. Unmatched junction bases numbered 18, after V lost 6 bases and J lost 4 bases. CDR3 bases: TGCAGTGCATGCCCCCCCGTTAGCGGGAGAGGTCTAGAGACCCAGTACTTC. This translates into CSACPPVSGRGLETQYF.

This clonotype has only a few counts. V is TRBV15 and J is TRBJ2-1; the D gene is possibly TRBD2 (6 bases). Germline values: CDR1 LNHNV, CDR2 YYDKDF (reference sequence). Trimming removed 5 bases from V and 4 bases from J, with 12 bases in between. The CDR3 is 14 residues long. The CDR3 loop is CATSGGGQYNEQFF. The CDR3 DNA follows: TGTGCCACCAGCGGGGGAGGTCAGTACAATGAGCAGTTCTTC.

CDR3 region: CASSGTSNPTDTQYF. The CDR3 DNA is TGTGCCAGCAGCGGGACTAGTAACCCAACAGATACGCAGTATTTT. The V and J genes are TRBV9 and TRBJ2-3; 7 bases fit TRBD2. This CDR3 comprises 15 residues. Germline lookup yields CDR1 SGDLS and CDR2 YYNGEE. The junction had 7 bases not matched to a gene; V was cut back by 3 bases and J by 3 bases.

This rearrangement joins TRBV29-1 to TRBJ2-1; D gene ambiguous. The germline gives CDR1 SQVTM, CDR2 ANQGSEA. CDR3 size: 13 residues. V was trimmed by 7 bases and J by 9 bases, leaving 19 bases between them. The CDR3 loop reads CSERNTQLGEQFF. The CDR3 DNA reads as TGCAGCGAGAGGAATACCCAGTTGGGTGAGCAGTTCTTC.

The chain joins TRBV20-1 to TRBJ1-4; no clear D gene. The CDR3 has 15 residues. Per germline, CDR1 DFQATT and CDR2 SNEGSKA (reference sequence). Trimming removed 5 bases at V and 4 bases at J, with 17 bases between. Here the CDR3 reads CSARRRRSFNEKLFF. The DNA for the CDR3 is TGCAGTGCTCGACGCCGACGAAGCTTTAATGAAAAACTGTTTTTT.